These 23 T cell receptor beta chains came from one sample sequenced in a study of shared clonotypes between healthy human individuals. Assay: immunoSEQ multiplex PCR; the TCRdb copy retains only in-frame clones and omits some. Here the sample spans under 600,000 clones, roughly 72% being singletons. Sequencing input: PBMCs. The receptors come from a middle-aged woman in good health. Some clones in this sample may be carry-over from other donors' samples.

The chain uses TRBV5-4 and TRBJ2-7; 13 nucleotides line up with TRBD2. The CDR3 runs 16 residues. CDR1 is SGHNT, CDR2 YYREEE, per germline (reference sequence). After removal of 4 bases from V and 1 base from J, the junction contained 5 bases not matched to a gene. DNA of the CDR3: TGTGCCAGCAGCAGGACTAGCGGGAGAGTGTCCTACGAGCAGTACTTC. This gives the protein CASSRTSGRVSYEQYF. Variable domain in full (rest from reference TRBV5-4 and TRBJ2-7): ETGVTQSPTHLIKTRGQQVTLRCSSQSGHNTVSWYQQALGQGPQFIFQYYREEENGRGNFPPRFSGLQFPNYSSELNVNALELDDSALYLCASSRTSGRVSYEQYFGPGTRLTVT.

This CDR3 is CASSFPPGGSYEQYF. In DNA form, the CDR3 reads TGCGCCAGCAGCTTCCCTCCCGGGGGCTCCTACGAGCAGTACTTC. The chain has TRBV5-1 and TRBJ2-5; D possibly corresponds to TRBD2 (6 bases). The J call may be faulty, since TRBJ2-7 better matches the DNA end. Germline V gene sequence: CDR1 SGHRS, CDR2 YFSETQ. The CDR3 is 15 residues long.

The chain combines TRBV18 with TRBJ1-1; possible D gene TRBD1, 5 bases. The V gene's germline CDR1 is KGHSH and CDR2 LQKENI. The CDR3 spans 15 residues. Between the trimmed V and J ends, which lost 2 bases and 0 bases, there was a span of 10 bases. CDR3 residues: CASSPNQGVNTEAFF. The CDR3 DNA follows: TGTGCCAGCTCACCAAATCAGGGAGTGAACACTGAAGCTTTCTTT.

As concerns this clone: Its ends do not fully match the called genes, so a read error is possible. Other nucleotide sequences in the sample specify the same CDR3. The genes are TRBV5-4 and TRBJ2-1; perhaps D is TRBD1 or TRBD2 (5 bases each). This CDR3 has 14 residues. CDR1 is SGHNT, CDR2 YYREEE, per germline (reference sequence). The CDR3 region has the DNA TGTGCCAACAGCCTTCGGGACCCTAACAATGAGCAGTTCTTC. Translated, it gives CANSLRDPNNEQFF.

This clone was seen a handful of times. This chain connects TRBV29-1 to TRBJ2-3; 7 bases map to TRBD1. Trimming removed 2 bases from V and 1 base from J; junction bases left unmatched: 3. This CDR3 spans 14 amino acids. Germline assignment: CDR1 SQVTM and CDR2 ANQGSEA. The CDR3 region is CSVENGQGTDTQYF. The DNA for the CDR3 is TGCAGCGTTGAAAACGGACAGGGCACAGATACGCAGTATTTT.

This chain uses TRBV6-1 with TRBJ1-4; TRBD1 might be the D (5 bases). Germline V gene sequence: CDR1 MNHNS, CDR2 SASEGT. The CDR3 extends over 14 amino acids. V dropped 8 bases and J dropped 8 bases, with 18 bases sitting between them. CDR3 coding DNA: TGTGCCAGCGCGAGGGGTCAAACGGGCGAAAAACTGTTTTTT. Translated: CASARGQTGEKLFF.

The chain is built from TRBV6-1 and TRBJ1-2; D is unclear. The V end lost 8 bases, the J end lost 6 bases, and 22 bases lay between the germline ends. The CDR3 loop spans 15 amino acids. Germline assignment: CDR1 MNHNS and CDR2 SASEGT. In DNA form, the CDR3 reads TGTGCCAGCCGGCCGCGGTCTGGAAGCCTCCATGGCTACACCTTC. Its translation: CASRPRSGSLHGYTF.

The V and J genes are TRBV6-1 and TRBJ1-1; 9 nucleotides agree with TRBD1. The V gene end was trimmed by 6 bases and the J gene end by 5 bases; junction bases not matched to a gene: 4. The V gene's germline CDR1 is MNHNS and CDR2 SASEGT. The CDR3 is 13 residues long. The CDR3 spells CASRATGGTEAFF. The DNA for the CDR3 is TGTGCCAGCAGGGCGACAGGGGGGACTGAAGCTTTCTTT.

The V call is TRBV2, the J call TRBJ2-3; 8 bases fit TRBD2. With 7 bases clipped from V and 5 bases from J, the junction kept 8 bases outside the gene matches. The germline gives CDR1 SNHLY, CDR2 FYNNEI. The CDR3 runs to 14 residues. CDR3 nucleotide sequence: TGTGCCAGCAAGTTCCTCGGGACTAGAGATACGCAGTATTTT. Amino acids: CASKFLGTRDTQYF. Full variable domain (outside the CDR3, taken from reference TRBV2 and TRBJ2-3): EPEVTQTPSHQVTQMGQEVILRCVPISNHLYFYWYRQILGQKVEFLVSFYNNEISEKSEIFDDQFSVERPDGSNFTLKIRSTKLEDSAMYFCASKFLGTRDTQYFGPGTRLTVL.

The chain carries TRBV2 and TRBJ2-7; D gene uncertain. V was cut by 6 bases and J by 3 bases, with 24 bases left in between. Germline lookup yields CDR1 SNHLY and CDR2 FYNNEI. This CDR3 spans 17 amino acids. The DNA of the CDR3 is TGTGCCAGCAGCCTCACCGGGCCCGTTGCGTTAGGCTACGAGCAGTACTTC. Translated: CASSLTGPVALGYEQYF.

The CDR3 sequence: CASSIRGGKNEQFF. Written as DNA, the CDR3 is TGTGCCAGTAGTATACGGGGGGGTAAGAATGAGCAGTTCTTC. The chain combines TRBV19 with TRBJ2-1; 8 bases fit TRBD2. Germline V gene lookup returns CDR1 LNHDA and CDR2 SQIVND (reference sequence). The V gene end was trimmed by 2 bases and the J gene end by 7 bases; junction bases not matched to a gene: 4. The CDR3 runs 14 residues.

J is TRBJ2-1 and V is TRBV27; 10 bases align to TRBD1. V was clipped by 9 bases and J by 5 bases; unmatched bases: 1. CDR1 and CDR2 from the germline V gene are MNHEY and SMNVEV (reference sequence). The CDR3 is 12 residues long. CDR3 DNA sequence: TGTGCCAGGGGACAGGGGAACAATGAGCAGTTCTTC. It specifies CARGQGNNEQFF.

V and J are TRBV19 and TRBJ2-7; possibly TRBD1 for D (6 bases). V was pared by 3 bases and J by 3 bases, with 12 bases between. The CDR3 runs 14 residues. Germline V gene data show CDR1 as LNHDA and CDR2 as SQIVND (reference sequence). DNA for the CDR3: TGTGCCAGTAGTATCGGACAGTTAGACTACGAGCAGTACTTC. This encodes CASSIGQLDYEQYF.

The rearrangement uses TRBV27 and TRBJ2-7; D not certain. V dropped 6 bases and J dropped 6 bases, with 18 bases sitting between them. This CDR3 spans 14 amino acids. Germline V gene sequence: CDR1 MNHEY, CDR2 SMNVEV (reference sequence). The CDR3 loop reads CASRTGLIGGEQYF. The CDR3 nucleotides are TGTGCCAGCAGGACCGGCTTAATAGGTGGCGAGCAGTACTTC.

In regard to this clone: This probably arose from a read error, given a far larger clone one base away. CDR3: CASSDRDRLGNEQLF. DNA for the CDR3: TGTGCCAGCAGCGACCGGGACAGGTTGGGCAATGAGCAGCTCTTC. The V gene is TRBV7-2, the J gene TRBJ2-1; 8 bases are a match to TRBD1. The CDR3 length is 15 residues. In germline, CDR1 is SGHTA, CDR2 FQGNSA. Together with reference TRBV7-2 and TRBJ2-1, the CDR3 gives the full variable domain: GAGVSQSPSNKVTEKGKDVELRCDPISGHTALYWYRQSLGQGLEFLIYFQGNSAPDKSGLPSDRFSAERTGGSVSTLTIQRTQQEDSAVYLCASSDRDRLGNEQLFGPGTRLTVL.

The genes are TRBV27 and TRBJ2-7; 9 bases match TRBD2. The junction had 7 bases not matched to a gene; V was cut back by 4 bases and J by 3 bases. Germline loops: CDR1 MNHEY, CDR2 SMNVEV (reference sequence). The CDR3 is 15 amino acids. CDR3 sequence (DNA): TGTGCCAGCAGTTCCCATAGCGGGAGATTCTACGAGCAGTACTTC. Encoded protein: CASSSHSGRFYEQYF.

V and J are TRBV7-9 and TRBJ1-4; D is perhaps TRBD1 (5 bases). The CDR3 is 14 amino acids. The V end was cut by 1 base, the J end by 7 bases, with 10 bases between. Germline V gene sequence: CDR1 SEHNR, CDR2 FQNEAQ (reference sequence). The CDR3 spells CASSLVAGTEKLFF. CDR3 DNA sequence: TGTGCCAGCAGCTTAGTCGCAGGGACTGAAAAACTGTTTTTT.

The table lists this clone with a few counts. This chain links TRBV6-6 with TRBJ2-1; maybe TRBD1 (6 bases). V was pared by 5 bases and J by 5 bases, with 10 bases between. The V gene's germline CDR1 is MNHNY and CDR2 SVGAGI (reference sequence). This CDR3 has 13 residues. This CDR3 is CASSQQGDNEQFF. The CDR3 DNA follows: TGTGCCAGCAGTCAACAGGGCGACAATGAGCAGTTCTTC.

This clone was seen a single time. The rearrangement uses TRBV28 and TRBJ1-5; TRBD1 is a possible D gene (6 bases). This CDR3 spans 13 amino acids. Looked up from germline, CDR1 is MDHEN and CDR2 is SYDVKM. Trimming stripped 10 bases from V and 6 bases from J, with 16 bases between. The CDR3 loop reads CANNQGLGQPQHF. The CDR3 nucleotides read TGTGCCAACAATCAGGGGTTAGGTCAGCCCCAGCATTTT. The full variable domain, its missing parts supplied by reference TRBV28 and TRBJ1-5, is DVKVTQSSRYLVKRTGEKVFLECVQDMDHENMFWYRQDPGLGLRLIYFSYDVKMKEKGDIPEGYSVSREKKERFSLILESASTNQTSMYLCANNQGLGQPQHFGDGTRLSIL.

V gene TRBV12-2 combines with J gene TRBJ1-4; TRBD1, the table's D call, was not compared with the DNA. TRBV12-2 is a pseudogene locus. There are 17 residues in the CDR3. As DNA, the CDR3 is TGTGCAAGTCGCTACCAGGGGCAGGCCTCGACTAATGAAAAACTGTTTTTT. This encodes CASRYQGQASTNEKLFF.

This clone was seen a single time. V is TRBV5-1 and J is TRBJ2-5; D remains ambiguous. Trimming took 1 base from V and 2 from J, leaving 9 bases between them. The CDR3 spans 14 residues. Germline V gene lookup returns CDR1 SGHRS and CDR2 YFSETQ. CDR3 region: CASSLQFSQETQYF. The CDR3 DNA reads TGCGCCAGCAGCTTGCAGTTTAGTCAAGAGACCCAGTACTTC.

The gene calls are TRBV7-9 and TRBJ2-5; 7 bases align to TRBD2. Trimming at V came to 4 bases and at J to 5 bases, leaving 7 bases not matched to a gene. In germline, CDR1 is SEHNR, CDR2 FQNEAQ (reference sequence). The CDR3 sequence is 14 residues long. DNA of the CDR3: TGTGCCAGCAGCTCGTCGGGAGCGGGGGAGACCCAGTACTTC. Its protein is CASSSSGAGETQYF.

CDR3 loop: CAWSPYAGTSAVSYNEQFF. CDR3 nucleotides: TGTGCCTGGAGTCCCTACGCCGGGACTAGCGCGGTGTCCTACAATGAGCAGTTCTTC. The V gene is TRBV30, the J gene TRBJ2-1; 10 positions match TRBD2. J was trimmed by 1 base and V by 2 bases; bases with no gene match: 14. Per germline, CDR1 GTSNPN and CDR2 SVGIG (reference sequence). The CDR3 spans 19 residues.